Following are 10 T cell receptor beta chains from one sample sequenced in a study of cytomegalovirus exposure and HLA in healthy donors. Libraries were prepared by immunoSEQ multiplex PCR; TCRdb keeps only in-frame clonotypes and omits some of them. The table lists around 86,000 clones, about 94% of them singletons. Specimen: PBMCs. The receptors derive from a woman aged 25 to 39 in good health and CMV-seropositive.

This chain uses TRBV5-4 with TRBJ2-6, with D perhaps TRBD1 (5 bases). The CDR3 spans 15 residues. Looked up from germline, CDR1 is SGHNT and CDR2 is YYREEE (reference sequence). V lost 2 bases to trimming and J lost 0 bases, with 6 bases between them. The CDR3 coding sequence is TGTGCCAGCAGCTTCGACAGCTCTGGGGCCAACGTCCTGACTTTC. Amino acid sequence: CASSFDSSGANVLTF.

This chain connects TRBV5-8 to TRBJ2-1; 12 nucleotides agree with TRBD1. This CDR3 is 15 amino acids long. V gave up 5 bases and J gave up 7 bases; unmatched junction bases: 7. In germline, CDR1 is SGHTS, CDR2 YDEGEE. This chain's CDR3 is CASRLRDRGPNEQFF. In nucleotides, the CDR3 is TGTGCCAGCAGGCTCCGGGACAGGGGGCCAAATGAGCAGTTCTTC.

This rearrangement joins TRBV5-1 to TRBJ2-3, with 16 bases aligning to TRBD2. The trim removed 4 bases at V and 4 bases at J, leaving 15 bases unmatched. CDR3 length: 20 residues. Germline CDR1 and CDR2: SGHRS and YFSETQ. CDR3 in amino acids: CASSGRPGLAGGMGADTQYF. The CDR3 DNA follows: TGCGCCAGCAGCGGAAGGCCGGGACTAGCGGGAGGGATGGGTGCAGATACGCAGTATTTT.

This clone was seen just once. The CDR3 sequence is CASSPGTGAYEQYF. DNA of the CDR3: TGTGCCAGCAGCCCAGGGACAGGTGCGTACGAGCAGTACTTC. The gene calls are TRBV7-9 and TRBJ2-7; TRBD1 matches at 8 bases. Per germline, CDR1 SEHNR and CDR2 FQNEAQ (reference sequence). The V gene end was trimmed by 5 bases and the J gene end by 4 bases; junction bases not matched to a gene: 7. CDR3 length: 14 amino acids.

The J gene is TRBJ2-4, the V gene TRBV27; D might be TRBD1 (6 bases). CDR1 and CDR2 from the germline V gene are MNHEY and SMNVEV (reference sequence). The V end was cut by 5 bases, the J end by 0 bases, with 14 bases between. The CDR3 runs to 16 residues. CDR3 coding DNA: TGTGCCAGCAGTCCCCGGACAGATTTAGCCAAAAACATTCAGTACTTC. It specifies CASSPRTDLAKNIQYF.

This sequence joins TRBV28 and TRBJ2-1, with TRBD2 matching 10 bases. Germline-derived CDR1 and CDR2 are MDHEN and SYDVKM. The CDR3 length is 16 residues. Trimming removed 3 bases from V and 6 bases from J; junction bases left unmatched: 8. CDR3 DNA sequence: TGTGCCAGCAGTTTCCCAGCGGGAGGGAGGGGCAATGAGCAGTTCTTC. It encodes CASSFPAGGRGNEQFF.

The chain joins TRBV9 to TRBJ2-6; 9 nucleotides align to TRBD2. Germline V CDR1 and CDR2: SGDLS, YYNGEE. Losses at the gene ends were 0 bases for V and 10 bases for J; bases not matched to a gene: 8. CDR3 size: 16 residues. The CDR3 region has the DNA TGTGCCAGCAGCGTAGGGGAACTAGCGGGCGGAAACGTCCTGACTTTC. This translates into CASSVGELAGGNVLTF.

The chain employs TRBV27 and TRBJ1-2; D is ambiguous. The CDR3 consists of 12 residues. With 8 bases removed from V and 4 bases from J, the gap between germline ends came to 11 bases. Germline assignment: CDR1 MNHEY and CDR2 SMNVEV (reference sequence). The CDR3 DNA reads as TGTGCCAGCGCTGAACGGGGCTATGGCTACACCTTC. Amino acid sequence: CASAERGYGYTF.

The V call is TRBV5-1, the J call TRBJ2-1, with a weak D call TRBD1 (6 bases). The CDR3 runs to 14 residues. V was pared by 4 bases and J by 0 bases, with 8 bases between. Germline V gene sequence: CDR1 SGHRS, CDR2 YFSETQ. This chain's CDR3 is CASSTGSSYNEQFF. The CDR3 region has the DNA TGCGCCAGCAGCACAGGGAGCTCCTACAATGAGCAGTTCTTC.

V and J are TRBV5-6 and TRBJ2-1, with 7 bases identical to TRBD2. This CDR3 region has 17 residues. V dropped 0 bases and J dropped 7; count of bases not matched to a gene: 13. The V gene's germline CDR1 is SGHDT and CDR2 YYEEEE. The CDR3 spells CASSLALAVSRGNEQFF. In DNA, the CDR3 is TGTGCCAGCAGCTTGGCCCTAGCGGTCTCCCGGGGGAATGAGCAGTTCTTC.